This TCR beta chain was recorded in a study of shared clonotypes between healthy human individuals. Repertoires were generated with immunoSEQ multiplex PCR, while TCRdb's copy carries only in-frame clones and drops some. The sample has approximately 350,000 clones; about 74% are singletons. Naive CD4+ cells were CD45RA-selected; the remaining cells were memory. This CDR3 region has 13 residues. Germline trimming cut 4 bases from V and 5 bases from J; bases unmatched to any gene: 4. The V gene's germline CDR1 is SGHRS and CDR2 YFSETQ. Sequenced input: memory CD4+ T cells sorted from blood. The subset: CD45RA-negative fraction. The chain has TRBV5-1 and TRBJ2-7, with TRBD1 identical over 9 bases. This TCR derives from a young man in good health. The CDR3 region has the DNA TGCGCCAGCAGCGGAACAGGGGGCGACGAGCAGTACTTC. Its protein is CASSGTGGDEQYF.